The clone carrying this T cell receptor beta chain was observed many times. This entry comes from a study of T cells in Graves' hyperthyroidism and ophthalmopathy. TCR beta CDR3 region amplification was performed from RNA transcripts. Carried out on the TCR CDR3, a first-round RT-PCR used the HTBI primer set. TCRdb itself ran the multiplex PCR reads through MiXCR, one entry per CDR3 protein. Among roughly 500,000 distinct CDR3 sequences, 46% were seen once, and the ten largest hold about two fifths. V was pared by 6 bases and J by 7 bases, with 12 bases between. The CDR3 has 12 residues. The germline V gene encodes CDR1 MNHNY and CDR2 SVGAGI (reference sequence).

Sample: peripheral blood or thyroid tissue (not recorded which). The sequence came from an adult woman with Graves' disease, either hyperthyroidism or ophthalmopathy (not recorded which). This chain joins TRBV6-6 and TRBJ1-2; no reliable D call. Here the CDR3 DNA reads TGTGCCAGCAGCACTTACGAGGGTGGCTACACCTTC. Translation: CASSTYEGGYTF.